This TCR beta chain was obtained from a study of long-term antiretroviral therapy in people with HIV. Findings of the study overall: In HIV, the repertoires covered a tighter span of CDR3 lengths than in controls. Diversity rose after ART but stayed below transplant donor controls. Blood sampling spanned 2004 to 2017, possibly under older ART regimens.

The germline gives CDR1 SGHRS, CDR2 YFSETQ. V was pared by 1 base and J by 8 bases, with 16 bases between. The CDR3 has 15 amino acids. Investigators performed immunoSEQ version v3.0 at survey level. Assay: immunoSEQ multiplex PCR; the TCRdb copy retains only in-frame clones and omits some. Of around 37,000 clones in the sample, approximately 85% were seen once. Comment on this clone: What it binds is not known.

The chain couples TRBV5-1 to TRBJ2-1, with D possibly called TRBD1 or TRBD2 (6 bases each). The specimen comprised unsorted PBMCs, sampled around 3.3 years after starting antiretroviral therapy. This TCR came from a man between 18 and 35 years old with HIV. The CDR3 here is CASSLMGGAAYEQFF. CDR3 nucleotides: TGCGCCAGCAGCTTGATGGGGGGCGCAGCCTATGAGCAGTTCTTC.